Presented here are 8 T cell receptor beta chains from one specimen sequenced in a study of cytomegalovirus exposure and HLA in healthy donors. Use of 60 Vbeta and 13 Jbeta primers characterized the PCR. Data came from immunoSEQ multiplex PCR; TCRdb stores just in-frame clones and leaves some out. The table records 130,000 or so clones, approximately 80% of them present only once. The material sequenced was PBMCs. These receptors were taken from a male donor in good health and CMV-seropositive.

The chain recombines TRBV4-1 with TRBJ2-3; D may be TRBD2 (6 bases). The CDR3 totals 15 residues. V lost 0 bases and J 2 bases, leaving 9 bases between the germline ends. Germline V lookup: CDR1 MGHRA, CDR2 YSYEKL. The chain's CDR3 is CASSQEGEATDTQYF. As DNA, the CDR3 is TGCGCCAGCAGCCAAGAGGGGGAGGCCACAGATACGCAGTATTTT.

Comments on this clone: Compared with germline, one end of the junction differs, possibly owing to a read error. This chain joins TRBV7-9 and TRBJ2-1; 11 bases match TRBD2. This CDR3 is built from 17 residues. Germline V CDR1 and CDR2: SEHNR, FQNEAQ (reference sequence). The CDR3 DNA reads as TGTTCCAGCAGCTTCGGTAGCGGGGGGGCTAAATACAATGAGCAGTTCTTC. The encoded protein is CSSSFGSGGAKYNEQFF.

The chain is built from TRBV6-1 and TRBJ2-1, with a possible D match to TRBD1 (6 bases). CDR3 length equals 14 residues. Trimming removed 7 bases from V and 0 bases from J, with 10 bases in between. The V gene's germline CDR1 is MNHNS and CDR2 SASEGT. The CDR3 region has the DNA TGTGCCAGCATGAGGACAGTCTCCTACAATGAGCAGTTCTTC. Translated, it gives CASMRTVSYNEQFF.

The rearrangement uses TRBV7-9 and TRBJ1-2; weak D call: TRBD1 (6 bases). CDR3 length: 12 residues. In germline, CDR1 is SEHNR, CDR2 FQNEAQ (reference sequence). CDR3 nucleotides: TGTTCCACCTCCCCCAGGGGCTATGGCTACACCTTC. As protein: CSTSPRGYGYTF.

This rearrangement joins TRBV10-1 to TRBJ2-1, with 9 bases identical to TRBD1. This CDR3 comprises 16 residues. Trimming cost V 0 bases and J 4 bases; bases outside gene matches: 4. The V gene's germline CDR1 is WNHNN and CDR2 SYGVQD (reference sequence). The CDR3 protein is CASSESSGTGYNEQFF. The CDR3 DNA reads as TGCGCCAGCAGTGAGTCCTCCGGGACAGGGTACAATGAGCAGTTCTTC.

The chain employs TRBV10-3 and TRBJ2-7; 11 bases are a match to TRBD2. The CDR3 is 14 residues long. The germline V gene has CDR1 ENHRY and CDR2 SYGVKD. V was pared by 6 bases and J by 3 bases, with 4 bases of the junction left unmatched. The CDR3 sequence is CAISLTSGNYEQYF. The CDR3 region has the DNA TGTGCCATCAGCTTGACTAGCGGGAACTACGAGCAGTACTTC.

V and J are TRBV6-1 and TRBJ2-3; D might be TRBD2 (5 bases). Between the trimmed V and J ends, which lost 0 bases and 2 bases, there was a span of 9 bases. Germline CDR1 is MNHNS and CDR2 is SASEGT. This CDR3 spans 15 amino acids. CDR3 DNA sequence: TGTGCCAGCAGTGAAGCGCGGACTCCCACAGATACGCAGTATTTT. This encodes CASSEARTPTDTQYF.

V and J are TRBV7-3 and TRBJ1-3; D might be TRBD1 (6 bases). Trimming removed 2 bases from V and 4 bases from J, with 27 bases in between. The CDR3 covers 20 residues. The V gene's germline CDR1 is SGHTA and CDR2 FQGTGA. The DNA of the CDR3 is TGTGCCAGCAGCTTAGAGAGCGAGGTGGGTCAGGGGTCGCCGGGAAACACCATATATTTT. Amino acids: CASSLESEVGQGSPGNTIYF.